Described below is a single TCR beta chain sequence and its context. Its antigen is unidentified. These data come from a study of shared clonotypes between healthy human individuals. Study results and limitations: Few donors limited the genetic and exposure-history diversity represented.

Assay used: immunoSEQ multiplex PCR; TCRdb lists only in-frame clones, some missing. The sample holds 1.4 million to 1.5 million clones, over 95% seen once. CDR1 and CDR2 from the germline V gene are MGHDK and SYGVNS. V lost 4 bases and J 2 bases, leaving 11 bases between the germline ends. The CDR3 runs 15 residues. The rearrangement links TRBV25-1 to TRBJ1-4, with D tentatively TRBD1 (6 bases). The sequenced sample consisted of naive CD4+ T cells sorted from blood. The subset was: CD45RA+ positively selected. This clonotype was obtained from a man aged 25-40 years in good health. The chain's CDR3 is CASSVQGSTNEKLFF. CDR3 in DNA: TGTGCCAGCAGTGTACAGGGTTCGACTAATGAAAAACTGTTTTTT.